A selection of T cell receptor beta chains follows, all from one sample in a study of regulatory T cells in long-lasting Graves disease. TCRdb used MiXCR to reprocess the multiplex PCR reads, holding one entry per CDR3 protein. The data contain more than 300,000 distinct CDR3 sequences, roughly 21% of them seen just once; the ten biggest clones take up just under 30%. The starting material was peripheral blood mononuclear cells (PBMCs), obtained when the disease was refractory, from a patient treated with antithyroid drugs. The source of these receptors is a female donor with Graves disease. Both conserved end residues are part of each CDR3. D genes are given only for firm matches. A row's size may be missing; if present it is once, few, many or a size class.

v_call	clone_size	d_call	j_call	cdr3_nt	cdr3_aa
TRBV2	many	.	TRBJ2-7	TGTGCCAGCAGTGAACTTCGTCTAGGGCAGTACTTC	CASSELRLGQYF
TRBV7-3	many	TRBD1	TRBJ2-2	TGTGCCAGCAGCGACCTTACAGGGGCCGGGGAGCTGTTTTTT	CASSDLTGAGELFF
TRBV14	few	.	TRBJ2-7	TGTGCCAGCAGCTCGACGATTTCCCGCGCGATGGAGCAGTACTTC	CASSSTISRAMEQYF
TRBV6-1	many	TRBD1	TRBJ1-2	TGTGCCAGCAGCCCCCCCCGGACAGGGGAAGTTAACTATGGCTACACCTTC	CASSPPRTGEVNYGYTF
TRBV24-1	many	TRBD2	TRBJ2-7	TGTGCCACCAGTGATGGCGGACTAGCGGGAAACGAGCAGTACTTC	CATSDGGLAGNEQYF
TRBV28	.	TRBD1	TRBJ2-7	TGTGCCAGCAGTTTGGGCGGACAGGCCGCGCCCCACTTC	CASSLGGQAAPHF
TRBV18	.	.	TRBJ1-1	TGTGCCAGCTCCCCGAACGCCGGAGACACTGAAGCTTTCTTT	CASSPNAGDTEAFF
TRBV9	.	.	TRBJ1-1	TGTGCCAGCAGCCCCACCCCCAGGGTTGGCGCTTTCTTT	CASSPTPRVGAFF
TRBV7-2	.	.	TRBJ2-2	TGTGCCAGCAGCTTTTTCTCCCCCCCCACCGGGGAGCTGTTTTTT	CASSFFSPPTGELFF
TRBV6-5	many	.	TRBJ2-2	TGTGCCAGCAGTTCTTATCAGCGGAAGAACACCGGGGAGCTGTTTTTT	CASSSYQRKNTGELFF
TRBV20-1	many	.	TRBJ1-4	TGCAGTGCTAGACGGAATGAAAAACTGTTTTTT	CSARRNEKLFF
TRBV6-1	many	TRBD2	TRBJ2-7	TGTGCCAGCAGTCCCAAACTAGCGTTCCCTCTAAGGGAGCAGTACTTC	CASSPKLAFPLREQYF
TRBV24-1	many	TRBD1	TRBJ1-5	TGTGCCACCAGTGATCGAAGACAGGGGACAAATCAGCCCCAGCATTTT	CATSDRRQGTNQPQHF
TRBV4-1	.	.	TRBJ2-7	TGCGCCAGCAGCCTAACAACCGGGGTCCTATCCTACGAGCAGTACTTC	CASSLTTGVLSYEQYF
TRBV2	many	.	TRBJ1-5	TGTGCCAGCAGTGAGGGGGGGCCTTGGAGCAATCAGCCCCAGCATTTT	CASSEGGPWSNQPQHF
TRBV4-1	few	.	TRBJ1-6	TGCGCCAGCAGCCCTCCCTATGGAGGGGAACCCCTCCACTTT	CASSPPYGGEPLHF
TRBV5-1	.	TRBD1	TRBJ2-5	TGCGCCAGCAGCTACGGGGACAGATCTCAAGAGACCCAGTACTTC	CASSYGDRSQETQYF
TRBV9	many	.	TRBJ1-2	TGTGCCAGCAGCGTACTTGGGGAACACAACTATGGCTACACCTTC	CASSVLGEHNYGYTF
TRBV2	.	TRBD2	TRBJ2-3	TGTGCCAGCAGTGAAGCTACTAGCGGCACAGATACGCAGTATTTT	CASSEATSGTDTQYF
TRBV28	.	TRBD1	TRBJ1-1	TGTGCCGGTAAGACAGGGGGGAACACTGAAGCTTTCTTT	CAGKTGGNTEAFF
TRBV4-1	few	.	TRBJ2-4	TGCGCCAGCAGTCAAAGGCATATAGCCAAAAACATTCAGTACTTC	CASSQRHIAKNIQYF
TRBV6-1	.	.	TRBJ1-1	TGTGCCAGCACCGACCGGGGGGATGAAGCTTTCTTT	CASTDRGDEAFF
TRBV12-3/TRBV12-4	.	.	TRBJ2-2	TGTGCCAGCAGTTTATTGGCCGGCGCCAACACCGGGGAGCTGGTTTTT	CASSLLAGANTGELVF
TRBV29-1	.	TRBD1	TRBJ1-1	TGCAGCGTTGAAGGACAGGGGGACACTGAAGCTTTCTTT	CSVEGQGDTEAFF
TRBV12-3/TRBV12-4	.	.	TRBJ2-3	TGTGCCAGCAGTTTGAGAGGGAACACAGATACGCAGTATTTT	CASSLRGNTDTQYF
TRBV5-1	few	TRBD1	TRBJ2-5	TGCGCCAGCAGCTACTTGACCGGGACAGGGGACCAAGAGACCCAGTACTTC	CASSYLTGTGDQETQYF
TRBV27	.	.	TRBJ2-7	TGTGCCAGCAGTTTTCCCGCCGGGGAGCAGTACTTC	CASSFPAGEQYF
TRBV6-5	.	.	TRBJ1-1	TGTGCCAGCAGTTACGAGGGCGGATCCGTGGGGATTGAAGCTTTCTTT	CASSYEGGSVGIEAFF